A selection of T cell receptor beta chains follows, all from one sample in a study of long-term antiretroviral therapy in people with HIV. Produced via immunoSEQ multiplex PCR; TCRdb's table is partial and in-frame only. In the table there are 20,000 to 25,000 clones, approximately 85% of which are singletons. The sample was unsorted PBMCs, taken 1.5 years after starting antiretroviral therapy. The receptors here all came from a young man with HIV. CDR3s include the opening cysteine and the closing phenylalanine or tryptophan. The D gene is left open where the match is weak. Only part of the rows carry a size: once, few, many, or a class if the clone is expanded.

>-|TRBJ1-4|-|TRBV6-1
CASTPGSSNEKLFF
TGTGCCAGCACGCCCGGGTCTTCTAATGAAAAACTGTTTTTT
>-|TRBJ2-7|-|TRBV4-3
CASSQDGGYEQYF
TGCGCCAGCAGCCAAGATGGAGGTTACGAGCAGTACTTC
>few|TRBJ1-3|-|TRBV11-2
CASSLDRGYTIYF
TGTGCCAGCAGCTTAGATCGCGGGTACACCATATATTTT
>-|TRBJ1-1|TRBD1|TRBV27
CASSIDPGQMTENTEAFF
TGTGCCAGCAGTATAGACCCGGGACAGATGACTGAAAACACTGAAGCTTTCTTT
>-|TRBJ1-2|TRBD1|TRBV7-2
CASHRGTGGSSASGYTF
TGTGCCAGCCATCGAGGGACAGGGGGCTCGTCGGCTAGTGGCTACACCTTC
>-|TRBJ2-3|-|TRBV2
CASSRGRADTQYF
TGTGCCAGCTCAAGAGGGCGGGCAGATACGCAGTATTTT
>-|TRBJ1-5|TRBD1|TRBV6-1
CASRGTGREPQHF
TGTGCCAGCAGAGGGACAGGGAGAGAGCCCCAGCATTTT
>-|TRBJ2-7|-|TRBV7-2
CASSLSSYEQYF
TGTGCCAGCAGCTTGAGCTCCTACGAGCAGTACTTC
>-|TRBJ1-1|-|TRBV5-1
CASWSGGRPGTEAFF
TGCGCCAGCTGGTCGGGCGGAAGGCCGGGAACTGAAGCTTTCTTT
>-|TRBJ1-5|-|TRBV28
CASSLGSPGQPQHF
TGTGCCAGCAGTTTGGGGTCCCCCGGGCAGCCCCAGCATTTT
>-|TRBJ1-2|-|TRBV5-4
CASSLADSPWLGYTF
TGTGCCAGCAGCTTGGCCGACAGTCCCTGGTTGGGCTACACCTTC
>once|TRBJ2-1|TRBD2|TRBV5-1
CASSSYGSGERVF
TGCGCCAGCAGCTCCTACGGGAGCGGGGAAAGGGTCTTC
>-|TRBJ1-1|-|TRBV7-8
CASSFTNEAFF
TGTGCCAGCAGCTTCACGAATGAAGCTTTCTTT
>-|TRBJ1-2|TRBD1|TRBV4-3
CASSQTYRGEPYGYTF
TGCGCCAGCAGCCAGACGTACAGGGGAGAGCCCTATGGCTACACCTTC
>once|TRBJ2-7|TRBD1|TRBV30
CAWSAGQGRGEQYF
TGTGCCTGGAGTGCCGGACAGGGAAGAGGCGAGCAGTACTTC
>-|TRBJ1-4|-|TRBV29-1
CSAQRGQGSEKLFF
TGCAGCGCCCAACGGGGACAAGGCTCTGAAAAACTGTTTTTT
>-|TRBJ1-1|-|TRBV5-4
CASSNGGQGHTEAFF
TGTGCCAGCAGCAACGGAGGGCAGGGTCACACTGAAGCTTTCTTT
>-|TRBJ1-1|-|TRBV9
CASSVAGTEAFF
TGTGCCAGCAGCGTAGCTGGGACTGAAGCTTTCTTT
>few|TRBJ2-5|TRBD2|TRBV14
CASSPWGGETQYF
TGTGCCAGCAGCCCCTGGGGGGGGGAGACCCAGTACTTC
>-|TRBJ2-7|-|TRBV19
CASSIAGAGSYEQYF
TGTGCCAGTAGTATAGCAGGGGCCGGGTCCTACGAGCAGTACTTC
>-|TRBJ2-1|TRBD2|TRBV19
CASTTSGLYNEQFF
TGTGCCAGTACCACTAGCGGGCTTTACAATGAGCAGTTCTTC
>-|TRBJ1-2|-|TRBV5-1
CASSLGGVLGEDGYTF
TGCGCCAGCAGCTTGGGCGGGGTCTTGGGGGAAGATGGCTACACCTTC
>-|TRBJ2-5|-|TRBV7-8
CASSLGGGYQETQYF
TGTGCCAGCAGCTTAGGTGGGGGATACCAAGAGACCCAGTACTTC
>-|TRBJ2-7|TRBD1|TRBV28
CASSSTLRQGHEQYF
TGTGCCAGCAGTTCTACCCTGCGACAGGGTCACGAGCAGTACTTC
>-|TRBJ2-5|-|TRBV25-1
CASRREYQETQYF
TGTGCCAGCAGGAGGGAGTACCAAGAGACCCAGTACTTC
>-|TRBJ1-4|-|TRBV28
CASSSRGGKLFF
TGTGCCAGCAGTTCCCGGGGGGGAAAACTGTTTTTT
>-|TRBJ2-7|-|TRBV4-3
CASSAAPGPHEQYF
TGCGCCAGCAGCGCGGCTCCGGGTCCCCACGAGCAGTACTTC
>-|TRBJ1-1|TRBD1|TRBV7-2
CASSQGGEYGEAFF
TGTGCCAGCAGCCAAGGGGGCGAGTACGGTGAAGCTTTCTTT
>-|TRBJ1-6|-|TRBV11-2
CASSFGGDSPLHF
TGTGCCAGCAGCTTCGGCGGGGATTCACCCCTCCACTTT
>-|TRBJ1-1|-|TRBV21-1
CASSSIPGTGYMNTEAFF
TGTGCCAGCAGCTCAATTCCCGGGACAGGATACATGAACACTGAAGCTTTCTTT
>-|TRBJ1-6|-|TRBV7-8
CASSSGSTAMNSPLHF
TGTGCCAGCAGCTCAGGCTCGACGGCCATGAATTCACCCCTCCACTTT
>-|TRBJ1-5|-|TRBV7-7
CASSPLVAQPQHF
TGTGCTAGCAGCCCCCTCGTTGCTCAGCCCCAGCATTTT
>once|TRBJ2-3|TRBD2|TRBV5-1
CASSQGLAGMITDTQYF
TGCGCCAGCAGCCAGGGACTAGCGGGAATGATCACAGATACGCAGTATTTT
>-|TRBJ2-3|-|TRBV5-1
CASRPDGDTQYF
TGCGCCAGCAGACCCGACGGAGATACGCAGTATTTT
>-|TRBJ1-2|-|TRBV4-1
CASSQATATEGYTF
TGCGCCAGCAGCCAAGCCACAGCGACAGAAGGCTACACCTTC
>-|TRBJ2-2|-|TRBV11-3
CASSLDMRNTGELFF
TGTGCCAGCAGCTTAGATATGAGGAACACCGGGGAGCTGTTTTTT
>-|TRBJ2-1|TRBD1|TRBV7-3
CASSAQDRVVNEQFF
TGTGCCAGCAGCGCCCAGGACAGGGTCGTCAATGAGCAGTTCTTC
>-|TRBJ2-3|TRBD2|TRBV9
CASRRGRAPTDTQYF
TGTGCCAGCAGGCGCGGGAGGGCCCCCACAGATACGCAGTATTTT
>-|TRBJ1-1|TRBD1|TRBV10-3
CAISGGGTGGLNTEAFF
TGTGCCATCAGTGGGGGCGGGACAGGGGGCTTGAACACTGAAGCTTTCTTT
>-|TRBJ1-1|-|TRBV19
CASSISGGSPEAFF
TGTGCCAGTAGTATCAGTGGGGGGTCTCCTGAAGCTTTCTTT
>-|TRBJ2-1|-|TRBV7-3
CASSLLQGQGEQFF
TGTGCCAGCAGCTTATTACAAGGGCAGGGTGAGCAGTTCTTC
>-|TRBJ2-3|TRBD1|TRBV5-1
CASSLDRGQNTDTQYF
TGCGCCAGCAGCTTGGACAGGGGGCAAAACACAGATACGCAGTATTTT
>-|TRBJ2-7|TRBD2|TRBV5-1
CASSWLGGESYEQYF
TGCGCCAGCAGCTGGTTGGGGGGGGAGAGCTACGAGCAGTACTTC
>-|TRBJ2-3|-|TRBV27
CASSPGVRKGTDTQYF
TGTGCCAGCAGTCCTGGTGTACGTAAGGGCACAGATACGCAGTATTTT
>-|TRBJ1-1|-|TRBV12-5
CASGLFPRDTEAFF
TGTGCTAGTGGTTTGTTCCCAAGAGACACTGAAGCTTTCTTT
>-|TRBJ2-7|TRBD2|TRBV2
CASSGTSGGSYEQYF
TGTGCCAGCAGTGGGACGAGCGGGGGATCCTACGAGCAGTACTTC
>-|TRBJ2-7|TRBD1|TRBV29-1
CSVAGTGGDEQYF
TGCAGCGTTGCCGGGACAGGGGGCGACGAGCAGTACTTC
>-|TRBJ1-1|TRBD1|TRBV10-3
CAISDRTGNTEAFF
TGTGCCATCAGTGACCGGACAGGGAACACTGAAGCTTTCTTT
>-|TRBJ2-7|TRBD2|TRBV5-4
CASSPRSTLASPSYEQYF
TGTGCCAGCAGCCCTCGAAGCACACTAGCGTCCCCATCCTACGAGCAGTACTTC